The T cell receptor beta chain described here comes from a study of T cell repertoires in cytomegalovirus infection. Study background: From public TCR beta signatures came an indication of both CMV infection and matching HLA type. Study outcomes and limitations: Carriers of CMV and the relevant HLA type were discriminated by public TCR beta frequency. CMV-specific HLA-C-restricted TCR beta clonotypes dominated the ex vivo response.

TCRdb processed the reads anew with MiXCR; each CDR3 protein has one entry. The profile covers fewer than 550,000 distinct CDR3 sequences, with about 15% appearing a single time and more than 20% taken by the ten largest. Per germline, CDR1 LNHNV and CDR2 YYDKDF (reference sequence). The trim removed 8 bases at V and 4 bases at J, leaving 3 bases unmatched. The CDR3 has 13 amino acids. This clonotype was seen a few times. The antigen remains unidentified. This sequence was found in a human donor in good health (CMV status not recorded). Some clones in this sample may be carry-over from other donors' samples. The specimen was CD8+ T cells from PBMCs. The chain combines TRBV15 with TRBJ2-1; 9 positions match TRBD2. CDR3 sequence reads: CATVAGGYNEQFF. CDR3 sequence (DNA): TGTGCCACCGTGGCGGGAGGGTACAATGAGCAGTTCTTC. The full variable domain, rest sourced from reference TRBV15 and TRBJ2-1, is DAMVIQNPRYQVTQFGKPVTLSCSQTLNHNVMYWYQQKSSQAPKLLFHYYDKDFNNEADTPDNFQSRRPNTSFCFLDIRSPGLGDTAMYLCATVAGGYNEQFFGPGTRLTVL.